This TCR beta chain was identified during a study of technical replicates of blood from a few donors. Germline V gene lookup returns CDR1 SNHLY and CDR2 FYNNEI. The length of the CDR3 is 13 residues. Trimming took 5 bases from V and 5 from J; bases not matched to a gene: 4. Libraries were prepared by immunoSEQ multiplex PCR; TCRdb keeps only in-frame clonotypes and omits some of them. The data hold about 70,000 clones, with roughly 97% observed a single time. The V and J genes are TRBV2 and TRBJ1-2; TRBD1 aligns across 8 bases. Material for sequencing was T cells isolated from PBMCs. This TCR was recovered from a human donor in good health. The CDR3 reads CASSRTGLYGYTF. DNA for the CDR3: TGTGCCAGCAGTCGGACAGGGTTATATGGCTACACCTTC.